These 15 T cell receptor beta chains originate from one sample sequenced in a study of T cells expressing NK-cell markers. TCRdb processed the 5' RACE reads again and assigns one entry to each CDR3 protein, with no DNA. The sample data list 350,000 to 400,000 distinct CDR3 sequences. The material sequenced was blood T cells: a sorted CD56 or NKG2C T cell subset, CD4+ or CD8+ T cells, or bulk PBMC T cells (not recorded which). All receptors come from a woman in her forties or fifties in good health.

The chain links TRBV2 to TRBJ2-1; lacking DNA, the TRBD1 call made by TCRdb goes unchecked. The CDR3 totals 14 residues. In germline, CDR1 is SNHLY, CDR2 FYNNEI. The CDR3 spells CATTGGSGYNEQFF. Complete variable domain (other parts from reference TRBV2 and TRBJ2-1): EPEVTQTPSHQVTQMGQEVILRCVPISNHLYFYWYRQILGQKVEFLVSFYNNEISEKSEIFDDQFSVERPDGSNFTLKIRSTKLEDSAMYFCATTGGSGYNEQFFGPGTRLTVL.

This rearrangement joins TRBV27 to TRBJ2-1; checking the TCRdb D call of TRBD2 is not possible without DNA. The V gene's germline CDR1 is MNHEY and CDR2 SMNVEV (reference sequence). The CDR3 has 14 residues. This chain's CDR3 is CATQAHGLNNEQFF.

The chain is built from TRBV4-1 and TRBJ2-1; TCRdb calls TRBD2, which cannot be checked without DNA. This CDR3 comprises 17 residues. The V gene's germline CDR1 is MGHRA and CDR2 YSYEKL. The CDR3 is CASSQIRREAADNEQFF.

V and J are TRBV6-1 and TRBJ2-2; there is no DNA to check the TCRdb D call of TRBD1. This CDR3 is 12 amino acids long. CDR1 and CDR2 (germline): MNHNS, SASEGT. CDR3 sequence reads: CASEGETGELFF.

The V and J genes are TRBV19 and TRBJ2-3; TCRdb returns TRBD2, unconfirmable since there is no DNA. The CDR3 consists of 15 residues. Germline values: CDR1 LNHDA, CDR2 SQIVND (reference sequence). CDR3 residues: CASSLGTSGMDTQYF.

The chain joins TRBV24-1 to TRBJ2-3. There are 16 residues in the CDR3. Per germline, CDR1 KGHDR and CDR2 SFDVKD. CDR3 sequence: CATSDRHSKGTDTQYF.

The V and J genes are TRBV5-1 and TRBJ2-2; lacking DNA, the TRBD1 call made by TCRdb goes unchecked. The CDR3 sequence is 13 residues long. In germline, CDR1 is SGHRS, CDR2 YFSETQ. CDR3: CASSLQGIGELFF.

The chain has TRBV6-2 or TRBV6-3 and TRBJ2-7; TCRdb proposes TRBD1, but this gene call is untestable without DNA. Germline CDR1 reads MNHEY; CDR2 reads SVGEGT. The CDR3 runs 15 residues. This CDR3 is CASSARAAGILEQYF.

V gene TRBV19 combines with J gene TRBJ2-6; the TRBD1 assignment by TCRdb is unverifiable without DNA. Germline V gene data show CDR1 as LNHDA and CDR2 as SQIVND (reference sequence). The CDR3 is made up of 16 amino acids. The CDR3 sequence is CASSRDSSSGANVLTF.

The V and J genes are TRBV19 and TRBJ1-5; checking the TCRdb D call of TRBD1 is not possible without DNA. In germline, CDR1 is LNHDA, CDR2 SQIVND (reference sequence). This CDR3 region has 13 residues. CDR3 residues: CASSYRVYQPQHF.

V and J are TRBV10-3 and TRBJ1-6; TCRdb names TRBD1, which stays unverified in the absence of DNA. Germline CDR1 ENHRY, CDR2 SYGVKD. This CDR3 comprises 15 residues. The CDR3 region is CAISWEAGDNSPLHF.

This sequence joins TRBV5-1 and TRBJ2-5; lacking DNA, the TRBD1 call made by TCRdb goes unchecked. In germline, CDR1 is SGHRS, CDR2 YFSETQ. The CDR3 loop spans 16 amino acids. The CDR3 loop reads CASSLAGGQGQETQYF.

V usage is TRBV10-3 and J usage is TRBJ2-3; the TRBD2 assignment by TCRdb is unverifiable without DNA. Germline values: CDR1 ENHRY, CDR2 SYGVKD. The CDR3 spans 15 residues. The CDR3 sequence: CAISRAGVRTDTQYF.

V and J are TRBV24-1 and TRBJ2-1; TCRdb designates TRBD1, a call that cannot be tested without DNA. Germline values: CDR1 KGHDR, CDR2 SFDVKD. This CDR3 is 15 amino acids long. The CDR3 region is CATSDPSRVGGEQFF.

J is TRBJ1-1 and V is TRBV29-1. CDR3 size: 14 residues. Germline CDR1 SQVTM, CDR2 ANQGSEA. CDR3 amino acids: CSVTVGSGNTEAFF. Looking up the rest from reference TRBV29-1 and TRBJ1-1 gives the full variable domain: SAVISQKPSRDICQRGTSLTIQCQVDSQVTMMFWYRQQPGQSLTLIATANQGSEATYESGFVIDKFPISRPNLTFSTLTVSNMSPEDSSIYLCSVTVGSGNTEAFFGQGTRLTVV.